This T cell receptor beta chain stems from a study of cytomegalovirus exposure and HLA in healthy donors (dated by TCRdb to 2017 to 2019). About the full investigation: An earlier analysis of 550 to 700 of the donors reported more than 250 Gb of sequence data and 100 million to 140 million unique TCR beta sequences from 150 million to 200 million T cells. Approximately 300 gigabases of sequencing data and tens of millions of unique TCR sequences were included in an early release covering roughly 700 HLA-typed donors. Among the roughly 400 genotyped donors, 81% belonged to the genetic ancestry cluster associated with self-reported Caucasian donors. The study aimed to test whether signatures of past pathogen exposure could be identified by cataloging public T cell receptors. The study used immunosequencing to profile the T cell repertoires of 670 or so subjects and linked those repertoires to cytomegalovirus serostatus. Besides the first cohort of 550 to 750 subjects, a separate validation cohort made up of some 110 different subjects was used. To predict cytomegalovirus infection status, the study combined high-throughput TCR immunosequencing, statistical association of individual TCRs with disease status, and machine learning. A later analysis re-analyzed previously published TCR beta repertoires from roughly 690 donors and added high-resolution HLA genotyping to study TCR occurrence patterns. In the later analysis, no new phenotypic data were used to find candidate immune exposures; instead, reliance was placed on TCR beta sequences and their occurrence across donors. An earlier analysis of some 600 of the donors applied high-throughput TCR beta sequencing to assess whether each TCR beta V gene segment acted as functional or pseudogenic. Donor age, sex, ethnicity and CMV serostatus were collected together with the repertoire data. A later genetic analysis took genome-wide SNP genotypes for about 55% of the 666 donors and used that subset as a discovery cohort. All discovery cohort repertoires had been generated on a single sequencing platform. Class I and class II HLA loci were covered by the typing at four-digit resolution. Typing coverage differed by locus: A, B, C, DRB1 and DQB1 were typed in roughly 629-630 donors, DQA1 in 522, DPA1 in 600 to 610, and DPB1 in approximately 450. Several DR-DQ haplotypes were treated as single units for association and clustering because of strong linkage in the cohort. Across under 500 genotyped donors of the cohort, an average of roughly 250,000 unique TCR beta nucleotide sequences per donor were sequenced, and 15% to 20% of those sequences were non-productive. Summary of the overall study and its limitations: In an earlier analysis of around 600 of the donors, most TCR beta V segments appeared in productive rearrangements about 90% or about 30% of the time, broadly matching IMGT annotations. Three of the identified cytomegalovirus-associated TCR beta chains were confirmed in vitro to be specific for cytomegalovirus antigens. An association between a missense DCLRE1C variant and V-gene and J-gene trimming of TCR beta chains was found in a later genetic analysis and replicated in an independent cohort. CMV serostatus was the only immune exposure information available for the cohort. A total of about 180 TCR beta chains were listed by the study as associated with cytomegalovirus. A further reported finding was that TCR beta sequences accurately predicted the HLA-A and HLA-B alleles for most subjects in the first cohort. In a later analysis, HLA-associated TCR beta chains showed more clonal expansion and lower generation probabilities than non-associated chains that were equally common. Across donors, most TCR sequences were observed very rarely, whereas some public TCRs were present in many individuals. The cohort was sequenced for TCR beta chains only, and without alpha or paired-chain data the features that could be detected were limited. HLA typing was unavailable for some donors at each locus, so association tests used only the typed subset. According to a later analysis, parvovirus B19, influenza, CMV and Epstein-Barr virus appeared linked to several top co-occurrence clusters. Correlated functional status among segregating V segments might be attributable to linkage disequilibrium, but an unknown experimental factor could not be ruled out. A cluster of highly shared sequence variants was judged likely to be a technical artifact of the sequencing pipeline. A later analysis associated around 16,000 TCR beta sequences with specific HLA alleles at a false discovery rate of 0.05. Because the 87-base-pair reads could not distinguish some IMGT-functional V segments, including TRBV6-2 and TRBV6-3, those segments were excluded. The classifier was reported to diagnose cytomegalovirus status with high specificity and sensitivity in both the original cohort and the validation cohort. In a later analysis, the rate of TCR association differed among HLA loci, with DRB1 alleles having the most associated TCRs and HLA-C alleles having the fewest. Roughly uniform sequencing depth across donors was assumed in presence/absence analyses, although this assumption may not hold. When HLA alleles, especially DR and DQ, strongly co-occurred, TCR associations were difficult to assign to individual alleles. According to a later analysis, most CMV-associated TCR beta chains appeared to be HLA-restricted, and the HLA associations seemed to be driven largely by CMV exposure. Because counts were too low, roughly 18 rarely observed V segments, including chromosome 9 orphons, were left out of the earlier analysis of a few hundred of the donors. It was suggested by the authors that the approach could potentially be generalized to other disease states and immunological phenotypes. A later genetic analysis reported fewer N-insertions in productive TCRs among donors in an Asian-associated ancestry cluster than the approximately 670-donor mean.

The germline V gene yields SQVTM for CDR1 and ANQGSEA for CDR2. The junction shows trimming of 3 bases on V and 7 bases on J, and the gene matches do not reach 5 bases of it. The CDR3 measures 13 amino acids from cysteine to phenylalanine. Only the CDR3 region is kept as DNA, spanning 39 bases read in frame from base 1. In regard to this clone: Its target antigen remains unknown. One base away there is no much larger clone; base qualities are not given.

The cohort consisted of fewer than 700 healthy bone marrow donors. At the time of sampling, every cohort member was nominally healthy, though immune exposures that went unrecorded were likely present. The donor was CMV seropositive and belonged to the group of 250 to 300 seropositive cohort members. Every donor gave a peripheral blood sample, and the peripheral blood mononuclear cells from that sample were used for TCR beta sequencing. The Qiagen DNeasy Blood Extraction Kit was used to extract genomic DNA from the blood cell samples. The library was generated by the immunoSEQ multiplex PCR assay. For the multiplex PCR, a mixture combining 60 forward primers for TCR Vbeta segments and 13 reverse primers for TCR Jbeta segments was used. The CDR3 region of rearranged TCR beta genes was amplified from genomic DNA with a multiplex PCR assay. Amplified TCR beta libraries were sequenced as 87-base-pair reads on the Illumina HiSeq System. Processing in the source paper ran as follows. A later analysis counted approximately 74 million unique TCR beta chains across the 666 repertoires, and approximately 11 million of these chains were shared by at least two donors. A nearest-neighbor algorithm error-corrected the raw reads and collapsed the reads into unique sequences, merging closely related sequences to remove PCR and sequencing errors. Alignment of CDR3 sequences to IMGT reference sequences was used to assign V, D and J gene segments. For a sequence to be retained, a match of at least six nucleotides was required to both a V gene segment and a J gene segment. Rearrangements were classified as productive when the CDR3 lacked stop codons and remained in frame with V and J, and all other rearrangements were classified as non-productive. CDR3 was defined according to IMGT convention as the region running from the second conserved V-encoded cysteine to the conserved J-encoded phenylalanine. The earlier analysis of roughly 590 of the donors excluded any sequence lacking an unambiguous match to a single V gene segment. An earlier analysis of 450 to 650 of the donors called V segments functional above 56.7% productive rearrangements and segregating when the between-donor standard deviation exceeded 5%. A statistical classification framework was built to diagnose cytomegalovirus status from the catalog of TCR beta chain sequences. V and J gene assignment, in a later analysis, came from comparing TCR nucleotide sequences with IMGT/GENE-DB human TR gene sequences. The TCRdist pipeline was used in a later analysis to assign CDR3 sequences and most-parsimonious VDJ recombination scenarios. In a later analysis, each TCR beta chain was defined by its CDR3 amino acid sequence together with its V-gene family, and reads without a unique V-gene family were excluded. To address suspected cross-contamination and a sequencing artifact, a later analysis removed approximately 590 highly shared, low-generation-probability nucleotide sequences. For each public chain, a later analysis derived a clonal expansion index from normalized ranks of inferred template counts within each repertoire. A later analysis computed generation probabilities with a VDJ recombination model fitted to out-of-frame rearrangements, and checked the results against IGoR. In a later analysis, TCR-TCR, TCR-HLA and TCR-CMV co-occurrence was scored with hypergeometric tests, and a repertoire-size bias correction was applied to TCR pairs. In a later analysis, false discovery rates were estimated by permuting HLA or CMV assignments 20 times. In a later analysis, co-occurring TCRs were grouped using DBSCAN, and TCRdist sequence similarity was added for clustering within HLA-allele-positive subsets. Co-occurrence clustering excluded repertoires with fewer than 30,000 or more than 120,000 public chains, plus five with anomalous nucleotide sharing. TCRdb provides this immuneACCESS table in a form limited to in-frame rearrangements. Some clones are lacking; in checked studies, under half of them reflect an unresolved V gene, and why the rest are absent is not known. The V and J calls and clone size are taken from that table; D and trimming were inferred from the DNA. The sample table lists around 160,000 clones, more than 60% of them with a count of one. The ten largest clonotypes hold roughly 7.6% of the sample.

Specimen: PBMCs. This receptor chain uses TRBV29-1 and TRBJ2-1; 8 bases in the junction line up with TRBD1. The clonotype originates from a woman aged 40 to 50 in good health and CMV-seropositive. CDR3 loop: CSVDLRGLNEQFF. DNA sequence: TGCAGCGTTGATCTCAGGGGGCTAAATGAGCAGTTCTTC.